Listed here are 21 T cell receptor beta chains from one sample, sequenced in a study of T cells in Graves' hyperthyroidism and ophthalmopathy (dated by TCRdb to the late 2010s). Library creation used multiplex PCR. The sequencer listed for this sample is Illumina HiSeq 2000. TCR beta CDR3 regions were amplified from RNA transcripts. For the first round of RT-PCR on the TCR CDR3, the HTBI primer set was used together with the Qiagen OneStep RT-PCR kit. Using fastp trimming at Q25 and MiXCR clonotype assembly, TCRdb reanalyzed the public sequencing data and kept in-frame beta chains. All rows with the same CDR3 protein become a single entry with the most common DNA and genes. This sample holds 300,000 to 450,000 distinct CDR3 sequences; about 18% were observed only once. 34% of the sample rests with the top ten. Sequences were obtained from blood. The receptors were gathered from a woman aged 25 to 39 with Graves' hyperthyroidism that later progressed to Graves' ophthalmopathy.

The chain combines TRBV2 with TRBJ2-5; TRBD2 agrees at 13 bases. Per the germline V gene, CDR1 is SNHLY and CDR2 is FYNNEI. The CDR3 covers 16 residues. The V and J ends lost 6 bases and 0 bases, in that order; junction bases with no gene match: 4. The CDR3 reads CASRPGLAGYQETQYF. The CDR3 coding sequence is TGTGCCAGCAGGCCGGGACTAGCGGGGTACCAAGAGACCCAGTACTTC.

With respect to this clonotype: A single base separates this from a much larger clone, so it may be a read error. This rearrangement joins TRBV30 to TRBJ1-3; D gene uncertain. CDR1 is GTSNPN, CDR2 SVGIG, per germline (reference sequence). V was cut by 4 bases and J by 0 bases, with 7 bases left in between. The CDR3 runs 13 residues. As DNA, the CDR3 is TGTGCCTGGAAAATCTTCTCTGGAAACACCATATATTTT. This encodes CAWKIFSGNTIYF.

In this sample, this clonotype turned up a few times. The V and J genes are TRBV20-1 and TRBJ2-7; unclear D gene. CDR1 and CDR2 from the germline V gene are DFQATT and SNEGSKA (reference sequence). Trimming cost V 5 bases and J 2 bases, with 22 bases left between them. The CDR3 is 16 residues long. CDR3 DNA: TGCAGTGCTCGCCGACAAGACGCTGGTTATGCCTACGAGCAGTACTTC. This gives the protein CSARRQDAGYAYEQYF.

This clonotype has just a few counts. This rearrangement joins TRBV10-3 to TRBJ2-6, with D possibly matching TRBD2 (6 bases). The germline gives CDR1 ENHRY, CDR2 SYGVKD. CDR3 size: 21 residues. The germline V and J ends were trimmed by 0 bases and 1 base, with 22 bases remaining between them. CDR3 region: CAISESTILAGLMSGANVLTF. CDR3 DNA sequence: TGTGCCATCAGTGAGTCGACGATATTGGCGGGACTTATGTCTGGGGCCAACGTCCTGACTTTC.

This clonotype has just a few counts. CDR3 sequence reads: CSAYIDWTNYNEQFF. CDR3 DNA: TGCAGTGCTTACATCGACTGGACGAACTACAATGAGCAGTTCTTC. This chain joins TRBV20-1 and TRBJ2-1, with D uncertain. CDR1 DFQATT and CDR2 SNEGSKA come from the germline V gene (reference sequence). Deletions cut 5 bases from V and 3 bases from J, with 17 bases between. There are 15 residues in the CDR3.

This clonotype was picked up many times. The chain uses TRBV15 and TRBJ2-1; D not resolved. The CDR3 length is 11 residues. Germline values: CDR1 LNHNV, CDR2 YYDKDF (reference sequence). Trimming removed 4 bases at V and 4 bases at J, with 2 bases between. CDR3 sequence: CATSKYNEQFF. Written as DNA, the CDR3 is TGTGCCACCAGCAAATACAATGAGCAGTTCTTC.

This clonotype was seen ten or more times. The V call is TRBV6-1, the J call TRBJ2-1, with 8 bases matching TRBD2. From germline, CDR1 is MNHNS and CDR2 SASEGT. The ends lost 6 bases at V and 2 bases at J; junction bases unmatched: 9. The CDR3 totals 16 residues. The CDR3 nucleotides read TGTGCCAGCAGCCCTGAACTAGCGGCTGCCTACAATGAGCAGTTCTTC. This codes for CASSPELAAAYNEQFF.

This clonotype was recorded at least ten times. This chain uses TRBV3-1 with TRBJ2-2; 7 positions match TRBD2. Unmatched junction bases numbered 4, after V lost 3 bases and J lost 0 bases. The CDR3 runs 16 residues. From germline, CDR1 is LGHDT and CDR2 YNNKEL (reference sequence). The CDR3 DNA is TGTGCCAGCAGCCAGTTTGCGGGGGCGAACACCGGGGAGCTGTTTTTT. Protein: CASSQFAGANTGELFF.

This clonotype came up many times. The J gene is TRBJ1-1, the V gene TRBV7-2; D not resolved. CDR1 is SGHTA and CDR2 is FQGNSA in the germline V gene. Trimming stripped 5 bases from V and 4 bases from J, with 11 bases between. The CDR3 contains 13 residues. The CDR3 coding sequence is TGTGCCAGCAGCCCTAGCGCAGGCACTGAAGCTTTCTTT. It encodes CASSPSAGTEAFF. Filled out from reference TRBV7-2 and TRBJ1-1, the complete variable domain reads GAGVSQSPSNKVTEKGKDVELRCDPISGHTALYWYRQSLGQGLEFLIYFQGNSAPDKSGLPSDRFSAERTGGSVSTLTIQRTQQEDSAVYLCASSPSAGTEAFFGQGTRLTVV.

The chain carries TRBV5-1 and TRBJ1-1; no definite D call. Germline V lookup: CDR1 SGHRS, CDR2 YFSETQ. This CDR3 is 14 amino acids long. The V gene lost 4 bases and the J gene lost 3 bases, with 13 bases spanning the gap. This chain's CDR3 is CASSPATWDTEAFF. In DNA form, the CDR3 reads TGCGCCAGCAGCCCGGCGACTTGGGACACTGAAGCTTTCTTT.

This clonotype was counted ten times or more. The chain has TRBV20-1 and TRBJ1-4; D unresolved. The CDR3 spans 17 residues. V lost 0 bases and J 0 bases, leaving 14 bases between the germline ends. Per germline, CDR1 DFQATT and CDR2 SNEGSKA (reference sequence). The CDR3 DNA reads as TGCAGTGCTAGAGATCGGGAGCAAATATCAACTAATGAAAAACTGTTTTTT. Its translation: CSARDREQISTNEKLFF.

The gene calls are TRBV19 and TRBJ1-1; the match to TRBD1 covers 8 bases. The CDR3 covers 15 residues. Germline trimming cut 8 bases from V and 1 base from J; bases unmatched to any gene: 9. Germline values: CDR1 LNHDA, CDR2 SQIVND (reference sequence). The CDR3 nucleotides are TGTGCCAGTTTTGTCTCAGGGGGCCCGAACACTGAAGCTTTCTTT. Translation: CASFVSGGPNTEAFF.

This clonotype was detected many times. The rearrangement links TRBV30 to TRBJ2-6; 8 bases are shared with TRBD1. V lost 0 bases and J lost 3; bases outside the gene matches: 7. The CDR3 is 17 residues long. Germline V gene data show CDR1 as GTSNPN and CDR2 as SVGIG (reference sequence). This chain's CDR3 is CAWSVDRASFGANVLTF. CDR3 sequence (DNA): TGTGCCTGGAGTGTGGACAGGGCGTCTTTTGGGGCCAACGTCCTGACTTTC.

This clonotype was seen ten or more times. The chain couples TRBV11-2 to TRBJ2-7; 8 bases are shared with TRBD1. CDR3 length: 15 amino acids. The germline gives CDR1 SGHAT, CDR2 FQNNGV. V was pared by 5 bases and J by 6 bases, with 12 bases of the junction left unmatched. The CDR3 loop reads CASSPPTGGLTEQYF. As DNA, the CDR3 is TGTGCCAGCAGCCCGCCCACAGGGGGTCTAACCGAGCAGTACTTC. Based on the CDR3 plus reference TRBV11-2 and TRBJ2-7, the full variable domain is EAGVAQSPRYKIIEKRQSVAFWCNPISGHATLYWYQQILGQGPKLLIQFQNNGVVDDSQLPKDRFSAERLKGVDSTLKIQPAKLEDSAVYLCASSPPTGGLTEQYFGPGTRLTVT.

This clonotype was observed a handful of times. The genes are TRBV5-1 and TRBJ2-7; 9 bases agree with TRBD2. CDR3 length: 14 residues. After removal of 1 base from V and 5 bases from J, the junction contained 4 bases not matched to a gene. From germline, CDR1 is SGHRS and CDR2 YFSETQ. In nucleotides, the CDR3 is TGCGCCAGCAGCTTGCTAGCGGGATACGACGAGCAGTACTTC. This encodes CASSLLAGYDEQYF.

On this clonotype itself: This clone may be a read error of a much larger clone one base away. This CDR3 reads CSVEDGGSEQYF. CDR3 in DNA: TGCAGCGTTGAGGACGGGGGCTCCGAGCAGTACTTC. This chain connects TRBV29-1 to TRBJ2-7; possibly TRBD1 or TRBD2 for D (6 bases each). This CDR3 is 12 amino acids long. The germline V gene encodes CDR1 SQVTM and CDR2 ANQGSEA. The V end lost 3 bases, the J end lost 6 bases, and 12 bases lay between the germline ends.

The rearrangement uses TRBV5-1 and TRBJ2-7; D may match TRBD1 or TRBD2 (6 bases each). Germline V gene data show CDR1 as SGHRS and CDR2 as YFSETQ. This CDR3 comprises 11 residues. V was trimmed by 7 bases and J by 7 bases, leaving 12 bases between them. CDR3 region: CASAGAGEQYF. The CDR3 nucleotides are TGCGCCAGCGCAGGGGCGGGAGAGCAGTACTTC. The full variable domain, with the rest looked up from reference TRBV5-1 and TRBJ2-7, is KAGVTQTPRYLIKTRGQQVTLSCSPISGHRSVSWYQQTPGQGLQFLFEYFSETQRNKGNFPGRFSGRQFSNSRSEMNVSTLELGDSALYLCASAGAGEQYFGPGTRLTVT.

The chain couples TRBV27 to TRBJ2-5; 7 positions match TRBD2. This CDR3 region has 17 residues. Germline trimming cut 5 bases from V and 1 base from J; bases unmatched to any gene: 13. Germline V CDR1 and CDR2: MNHEY, SMNVEV (reference sequence). As DNA, the CDR3 is TGTGCCAGCAGTCAGACGCCCTCTCGGGGGGTCCAAGAGACCCAGTACTTC. The encoded protein is CASSQTPSRGVQETQYF.

Ten or more counts support this clonotype. The genes are TRBV28 and TRBJ1-3; D may be TRBD1 (5 bases). Germline-derived CDR1 and CDR2 are MDHEN and SYDVKM. This CDR3 has 16 amino acids. Trimming took 3 bases from V and 0 from J, leaving 12 bases between them. CDR3 loop: CASSFFGRGSGNTIYF. For the CDR3, the DNA is TGTGCCAGCAGTTTTTTCGGGAGGGGCTCTGGAAACACCATATATTTT.

Only a few counts were recorded for this clonotype. As DNA, the CDR3 is TGTGCCAGTAGTATGAGAGGGAGAACTCAAGAGACCCAGTACTTC. It is translated as CASSMRGRTQETQYF. The chain carries TRBV19 and TRBJ2-5; D is possibly TRBD2 (5 bases). The CDR3 loop spans 15 amino acids. Germline V gene sequence: CDR1 LNHDA, CDR2 SQIVND (reference sequence). The V end lost 3 bases, the J end lost 2 bases, and 13 bases lay between the germline ends.

This clonotype was picked up many times. The rearrangement links TRBV15 to TRBJ2-5; 7 positions agree with TRBD2. CDR3 length equals 16 residues. Losses at the gene ends were 1 base for V and 1 base for J; bases not matched to a gene: 6. The germline CDR1 and CDR2 sequences are LNHNV and YYDKDF (reference sequence). CDR3 coding DNA: TGTGCCACCAGCAGAGGTGGGGGGGGGAGCCAAGAGACCCAGTACTTC. This translates into CATSRGGGGSQETQYF. The entire variable domain, with the rest obtained from reference TRBV15 and TRBJ2-5, is as follows: DAMVIQNPRYQVTQFGKPVTLSCSQTLNHNVMYWYQQKSSQAPKLLFHYYDKDFNNEADTPDNFQSRRPNTSFCFLDIRSPGLGDTAMYLCATSRGGGGSQETQYFGPGTRLLVL.